One and the same sample provided the 10 T cell receptor beta chains below, sequenced in a study of identical twins (dated by TCRdb to the mid-2010s). The library was obtained by 5' RACE. Sequenced on an Illumina HiSeq 2000. The public reads were quality trimmed at Q25 with fastp and then assembled into clones with MiXCR by TCRdb, keeping productive beta chains. When rows share a CDR3 protein, they turn into one entry using the most common DNA and genes. The table for this sample lists around 470,000 distinct CDR3 sequences; approximately 15% of them were counted only once. Of the sample, more than 0.5% is held by the ten largest clones. This sample was also put to use in a study of yellow fever vaccine responses in identical twins.

Material: CD4+ T cells sorted from blood. The receptors were sampled from a woman between 18 and 29 years old in good health.

J is TRBJ2-7 and V is TRBV11-2; D uncertain. V was shortened by 3 bases and J by 4 bases, with 16 bases between the two germline ends. The CDR3 sequence is 15 residues long. Germline values: CDR1 SGHAT, CDR2 FQNNGV. The DNA for the CDR3 is TGTGCCAGCAGCTTTGACGCGAGTGCCCCATACGAGCAGTACTTC. It specifies CASSFDASAPYEQYF.

This clonotype was seen only a few times. This chain joins TRBV7-2 and TRBJ1-5; 9 bases align to TRBD1. V was pared by 5 bases and J by 6 bases, with 8 bases of the junction left unmatched. Germline CDR1 is SGHTA and CDR2 is FQGNSA. The CDR3 sequence is 15 residues long. Here the CDR3 reads CASSPTGGGGQPQHF. As DNA, the CDR3 is TGTGCCAGCAGCCCAACAGGGGGCGGCGGTCAGCCCCAGCATTTT.

There are many counts of this clonotype. V usage is TRBV14 and J usage is TRBJ2-3; D ambiguous. The CDR3 has 13 residues. Germline CDR1 and CDR2: SGHDN and FVKESK. V lost 1 base and J lost 7, with 9 bases in between. CDR3 protein: CASSQGWGNTQYF. The CDR3 DNA reads TGTGCCAGCAGCCAAGGTTGGGGAAATACGCAGTATTTT.

This clonotype was seen more than once but under ten times. This chain uses TRBV10-3 with TRBJ2-1; possible D gene TRBD1, 6 bases. The length of the CDR3 is 15 residues. Looked up from germline, CDR1 is ENHRY and CDR2 is SYGVKD. Trimming took 10 bases from V and 6 from J, leaving 22 bases between them. The DNA for the CDR3 is TGTGCCACCCAGGGCACTACAGGGCTGGTCAATGAGCAGTTCTTC. Its translation is CATQGTTGLVNEQFF.

The sample holds a few counts of this clonotype. The CDR3 sequence: CASSPFMGEKLFF. The CDR3 coding sequence is TGTGCCAGCAGTCCCTTCATGGGGGAAAAACTGTTTTTT. The chain recombines TRBV12-3 or TRBV12-4 with TRBJ1-4, with D uncertain. The CDR3 has 13 amino acids. V was pared by 5 bases and J by 8 bases, with 12 bases between.

V and J are TRBV14 and TRBJ2-2; 10 bases match TRBD2. This CDR3 comprises 17 residues. Germline trimming cut 1 base from V and 6 bases from J; bases unmatched to any gene: 8. Germline values: CDR1 SGHDN, CDR2 FVKESK. CDR3 amino acids: CASSQGLAGVGPGELFF. CDR3 DNA: TGTGCCAGCAGCCAAGGGCTAGCGGGAGTAGGCCCCGGGGAGCTGTTTTTT.

This clonotype came up a few times. The rearrangement links TRBV20-1 to TRBJ1-1, with a weak D call TRBD1 (6 bases). V was pared by 4 bases and J by 6 bases, with 12 bases between. Germline CDR1 DFQATT, CDR2 SNEGSKA (reference sequence). The CDR3 consists of 12 residues. The CDR3 is CSAIQGTPEAFF. The CDR3, as DNA: TGCAGTGCTATTCAGGGGACCCCTGAAGCTTTCTTT.

The chain recombines TRBV11-2 with TRBJ2-7; the D gene is possibly TRBD1 (5 bases). V was trimmed by 1 base and J by 3 bases, leaving 13 bases between them. In germline, CDR1 is SGHAT, CDR2 FQNNGV. The CDR3 is 15 residues long. The CDR3 loop reads CASSLVPQGDYEQYF. The CDR3 coding sequence is TGTGCCAGCAGCTTAGTACCCCAGGGTGACTACGAGCAGTACTTC.

This clonotype was recorded many times. The rearrangement joins TRBV12-3 or TRBV12-4 to TRBJ1-5; tentatively, D is TRBD1 (5 bases). The ends were cut back, 3 bases at V and 11 bases at J, with 8 bases in the middle. This CDR3 is built from 11 residues. This CDR3 reads CASSFQGSQHF. In DNA form, the CDR3 reads TGTGCCAGCAGTTTTCAGGGTTCCCAGCATTTT.

The chain uses TRBV19 and TRBJ2-2, with 7 bases matching TRBD2. CDR1 and CDR2 (germline): LNHDA, SQIVND (reference sequence). The CDR3 contains 17 residues. After removal of 6 bases from V and 2 bases from J, the junction contained 12 bases not matched to a gene. The CDR3 nucleotides are TGTGCCAGTAGCCCCTCCGGGAAGCGGGGAAACACCGGGGAGCTGTTTTTT. Amino acids: CASSPSGKRGNTGELFF.